What follows are 15 T cell receptor beta chains derived from one specimen sequenced in a study of blood T cell repertoires in COVID-19. Libraries were prepared by immunoSEQ multiplex PCR; TCRdb keeps only in-frame clonotypes and omits some of them. The sample has more than 200,000 clones, approximately 80% seen once. The sequencing sample was made of peripheral blood. The receptors here all came from a woman aged 40-49 years who had recovered from COVID-19.

The rearrangement joins TRBV14 to TRBJ1-3; D remains ambiguous. Trimming took 2 bases from V and 7 from J, leaving 6 bases between them. The CDR3 is 12 residues long. CDR1 SGHDN and CDR2 FVKESK come from the germline V gene. This CDR3 is CASSQRRNTIYF. Here the CDR3 DNA reads TGTGCCAGCAGCCAAAGGAGGAACACCATATATTTT.

The chain recombines TRBV19 with TRBJ1-5, with TRBD1 identical over 9 bases. The ends lost 7 bases at V and 0 bases at J; junction bases unmatched: 19. The length of the CDR3 is 20 residues. Germline CDR1 LNHDA, CDR2 SQIVND (reference sequence). This CDR3 is CASKSRRGQGQIDSNQPQHF. CDR3 DNA: TGTGCCAGTAAGAGTCGCCGGGGACAGGGCCAAATTGATAGCAATCAGCCCCAGCATTTT.

V usage is TRBV28 and J usage is TRBJ1-2; D gene uncertain. Trimming removed 6 bases from V and 5 bases from J, with 4 bases in between. Germline V gives CDR1 MDHEN, CDR2 SYDVKM. The CDR3 is 10 amino acids. For the CDR3, the DNA is TGTGCCAGCAGCCAGTATGGCTACACCTTC. It codes for CASSQYGYTF.

The J gene is TRBJ1-2, the V gene TRBV28; D uncertain. The CDR3 covers 12 residues. Germline loops: CDR1 MDHEN, CDR2 SYDVKM. Deletions cut 7 bases from V and 7 bases from J, with 13 bases between. The CDR3 DNA follows: TGTGCCAGCACCCAGGTGGCGGGTGGCTACACCTTC. This codes for CASTQVAGGYTF.

The chain joins TRBV5-4 to TRBJ2-5; 10 positions match TRBD2. V lost 4 bases and J lost 5; bases outside the gene matches: 14. Looked up from germline, CDR1 is SGHNT and CDR2 is YYREEE (reference sequence). The CDR3 runs to 17 residues. DNA for the CDR3: TGTGCCAGCAGCCCCTCGAGGGGACTAGCGAAGGGGGAGACCCAGTACTTC. The encoded protein is CASSPSRGLAKGETQYF. Based on the CDR3 plus reference TRBV5-4 and TRBJ2-5, the full variable domain is ETGVTQSPTHLIKTRGQQVTLRCSSQSGHNTVSWYQQALGQGPQFIFQYYREEENGRGNFPPRFSGLQFPNYSSELNVNALELDDSALYLCASSPSRGLAKGETQYFGPGTRLLVL.

V is TRBV24-1 and J is TRBJ2-1; 10 positions agree with TRBD2. The V and J ends lost 0 bases and 8 bases, in that order; junction bases with no gene match: 6. Germline CDR1 KGHDR, CDR2 SFDVKD. This CDR3 is 16 amino acids long. The CDR3 DNA reads TGTGCCACCAGTGATTTGAGTAGCGGGGGGTCGTATGAGCAGTTCTTC. Protein product: CATSDLSSGGSYEQFF.

With regard to this clone: This CDR3 is also generated by other DNA sequences in the sample. This chain joins TRBV28 and TRBJ1-2; D is uncertain. The V gene's germline CDR1 is MDHEN and CDR2 SYDVKM. The V end was cut by 6 bases, the J end by 5 bases, with 13 bases between. The CDR3 runs 13 residues. In DNA, the CDR3 is TGTGCCAGCAGCCTTCGAGGGTCATATGGCTACACCTTC. Translating gives CASSLRGSYGYTF.

This rearrangement joins TRBV4-3 to TRBJ1-4; perhaps TRBD1 as D (5 bases). The germline gives CDR1 LGHNA, CDR2 YSLEER. The CDR3 extends over 13 amino acids. Trimming shortened V by 3 bases and J by 7 bases, and 9 bases separated the two germline ends. In DNA form, the CDR3 reads TGCGCCAGCAGCCAGGGGGGATCTGAAAAACTGTTTTTT. Translation gives CASSQGGSEKLFF.

This chain links TRBV6-1 with TRBJ1-1, with D unresolved. The CDR3 has 13 amino acids. Trimming took off 2 bases at V and 6 bases at J, with 10 bases between the two ends. The germline gives CDR1 MNHNS, CDR2 SASEGT. In nucleotides, the CDR3 is TGTGCCAGCAGTGAAAGCGTGGCCCCTGAAGCTTTCTTT. It codes for CASSESVAPEAFF.

The chain combines TRBV27 with TRBJ1-5; D may be TRBD1 (6 bases). This CDR3 comprises 17 residues. Germline V gene lookup returns CDR1 MNHEY and CDR2 SMNVEV (reference sequence). V dropped 6 bases and J dropped 0 bases, with 18 bases sitting between them. The CDR3 reads CASRSGVAGYSNQPQHF. In nucleotides, the CDR3 is TGTGCCAGCAGATCAGGGGTTGCTGGGTATAGCAATCAGCCCCAGCATTTT.

The J gene is TRBJ1-2, the V gene TRBV7-6; 7 nucleotides match TRBD1. The CDR3 has 14 residues. V dropped 3 bases and J dropped 5; count of bases not matched to a gene: 6. Germline loops: CDR1 SGHVS, CDR2 FNYEAQ. The CDR3 here is CASSFSQGSYGYTF. Written as DNA, the CDR3 is TGTGCCAGCAGCTTCTCACAGGGGAGTTATGGCTACACCTTC.

This chain uses TRBV5-1 with TRBJ1-2; no reliable D call. V lost 0 bases, J lost 4 bases, and 19 bases lay in between. Looked up from germline, CDR1 is SGHRS and CDR2 is YFSETQ. CDR3 length: 17 residues. The CDR3 loop is CASSLVWRSSFVYGYTF. CDR3 DNA sequence: TGCGCCAGCAGCTTGGTTTGGAGGAGCTCATTCGTCTATGGCTACACCTTC.

This clone was seen only a few times. The chain carries TRBV6-5 and TRBJ1-1, with D hard to call. Germline CDR1 and CDR2: MNHEY and SVGAGI. Trimming shortened V by 7 bases and J by 7 bases, and 16 bases separated the two germline ends. The length of the CDR3 is 13 residues. The CDR3 protein is CASITPGVSEAFF. CDR3 bases: TGTGCCAGCATAACCCCAGGCGTTAGTGAAGCTTTCTTT.

The sample holds a few counts of this clone. The V and J genes are TRBV6-5 and TRBJ1-6; possible D gene TRBD1, 5 bases. From germline, CDR1 is MNHEY and CDR2 SVGAGI. This CDR3 spans 15 amino acids. Trimming took 8 bases from V and 6 from J, leaving 17 bases between them. CDR3 loop: CASSLLIQGNSPLHF. CDR3 sequence (DNA): TGTGCCAGCTCCTTACTCATCCAGGGTAATTCACCCCTCCACTTT.

The V gene is TRBV28, the J gene TRBJ1-2, with 9 positions matching TRBD1. The CDR3 is made up of 15 amino acids. With V trimmed by 5 bases and J by 5 bases, 9 bases remained unmatched. The germline gives CDR1 MDHEN, CDR2 SYDVKM. CDR3: CASSTTTGTGYGYTF. The CDR3 nucleotides are TGTGCCAGCAGTACTACAACCGGGACAGGGTATGGCTACACCTTC.